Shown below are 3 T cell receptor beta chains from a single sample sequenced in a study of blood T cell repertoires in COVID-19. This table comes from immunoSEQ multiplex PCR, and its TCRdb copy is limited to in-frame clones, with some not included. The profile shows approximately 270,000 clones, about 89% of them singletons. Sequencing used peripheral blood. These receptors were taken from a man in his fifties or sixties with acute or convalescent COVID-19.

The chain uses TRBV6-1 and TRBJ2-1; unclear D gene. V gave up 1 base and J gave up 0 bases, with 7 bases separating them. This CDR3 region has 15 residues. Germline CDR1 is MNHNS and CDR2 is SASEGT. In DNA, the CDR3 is TGTGCCAGCAGTGAAGAACTACGCTCCTACAATGAGCAGTTCTTC. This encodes CASSEELRSYNEQFF.

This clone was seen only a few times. The CDR3 is CASSHFVGQRSTEAFF. The CDR3 DNA reads TGTGCCAGCAGCCACTTTGTCGGGCAGCGGAGTACTGAAGCTTTCTTT. The chain uses TRBV11-2 and TRBJ1-1; no reliable D call. This CDR3 spans 16 amino acids. V was trimmed by 5 bases and J by 5 bases, leaving 21 bases between them. Germline V gene lookup returns CDR1 SGHAT and CDR2 FQNNGV.

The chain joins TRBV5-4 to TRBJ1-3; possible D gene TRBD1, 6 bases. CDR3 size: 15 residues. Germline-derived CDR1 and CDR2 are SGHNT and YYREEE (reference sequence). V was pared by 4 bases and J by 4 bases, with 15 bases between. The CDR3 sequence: CASSPGHSGGNTIYF. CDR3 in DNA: TGTGCCAGCAGCCCGGGACACTCGGGAGGAAACACCATATATTTT.